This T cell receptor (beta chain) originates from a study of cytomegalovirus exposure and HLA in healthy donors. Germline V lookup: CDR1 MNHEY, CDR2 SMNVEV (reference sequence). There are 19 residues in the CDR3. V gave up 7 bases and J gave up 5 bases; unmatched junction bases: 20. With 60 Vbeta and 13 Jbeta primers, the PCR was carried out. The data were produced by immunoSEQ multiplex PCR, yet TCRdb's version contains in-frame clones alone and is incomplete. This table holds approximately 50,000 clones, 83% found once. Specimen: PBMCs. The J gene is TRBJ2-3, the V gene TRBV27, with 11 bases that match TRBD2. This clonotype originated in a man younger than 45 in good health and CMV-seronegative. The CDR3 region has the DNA TGTGCCAGCACCCCAGGGACTAGCGGAGGCAGCTCGGGGGGAGATACGCAGTATTTT. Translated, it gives CASTPGTSGGSSGGDTQYF.